This passage covers 10 T cell receptor beta chains from one sample sequenced in a study of T cells in Graves' hyperthyroidism and ophthalmopathy. There were TCR beta CDR3 regions amplified from RNA transcripts. A first-round RT-PCR of the TCR CDR3 used the HTBI primer set. MiXCR was run by TCRdb on the multiplex PCR reads, yielding one entry per CDR3 protein. The data show 410,000 or so distinct CDR3 sequences, with about 14% seen just once and about 13% held by the top ten. The sample consisted of blood. These receptors were taken from a young man with Graves' ophthalmopathy.

This clonotype was seen a few times. V and J are TRBV24-1 and TRBJ1-2, with D uncertain. Trimming left V 6 bases short and J 5 bases short, with 12 bases between. Germline V gene sequence: CDR1 KGHDR, CDR2 SFDVKD. The CDR3 totals 13 residues. CDR3 in amino acids: CATSRNYYYGYTF. The CDR3 DNA reads as TGTGCCACCAGTCGGAACTATTATTATGGCTACACCTTC.

The rearrangement joins TRBV5-1 to TRBJ2-5; 10 bases fit TRBD2. CDR3 length equals 15 residues. The ends lost 4 bases at V and 5 bases at J; junction bases unmatched: 8. Germline CDR1 reads SGHRS; CDR2 reads YFSETQ. CDR3 protein: CASSRTSGVIETQYF. The CDR3 bases are TGCGCCAGCAGCCGAACTAGCGGGGTCATCGAGACCCAGTACTTC.

The chain employs TRBV10-3 and TRBJ2-3; 9 bases match TRBD2. The length of the CDR3 is 15 residues. CDR1 and CDR2 (germline): ENHRY, SYGVKD. V lost 2 bases, J lost 3 bases, and 3 bases stayed unmatched. The CDR3 protein is CAISEVAGGTDTQYF. In DNA form, the CDR3 reads TGTGCCATCAGTGAGGTGGCGGGAGGGACAGATACGCAGTATTTT.

This clonotype was found many times. The rearrangement uses TRBV11-2 and TRBJ2-1, with 9 bases fitting TRBD2. Germline V gene data show CDR1 as SGHAT and CDR2 as FQNNGV. The V segment lost 0 bases and the J segment 4 bases; nucleotides outside the gene matches: 4. The CDR3 has 16 residues. CDR3 sequence: CASSLDPLAGYNEQFF. In nucleotides, the CDR3 is TGTGCCAGCAGCTTAGATCCCCTAGCGGGATACAATGAGCAGTTCTTC.

The CDR3 loop reads CASSETSGGPTDTQYF. For the CDR3, the DNA is TGTGCCAGCAGTGAGACTAGCGGGGGCCCCACAGATACGCAGTATTTT. The chain links TRBV6-1 to TRBJ2-3; TRBD2 matches at 12 bases. This CDR3 is 16 amino acids long. Germline CDR1 reads MNHNS; CDR2 reads SASEGT. The junction had 3 bases not matched to a gene; V was cut back by 3 bases and J by 2 bases.

This rearrangement joins TRBV19 to TRBJ1-6; 8 nucleotides align to TRBD1. V lost 5 bases, J lost 10 bases, and 7 bases stayed unmatched. Germline loops: CDR1 LNHDA, CDR2 SQIVND (reference sequence). This CDR3 has 14 residues. The CDR3 nucleotides are TGTGCCAGTAGTGGACAGGGTGGGCTCTCACCCCTCCACTTT. It codes for CASSGQGGLSPLHF.

Concerning this clonotype: Just one base apart from a much larger clone, this may be a read error. The missing conserved phenylalanine or tryptophan at the end of this CDR3 makes a read error likely. The rearrangement joins TRBV20-1 to TRBJ1-1; possibly TRBD1 for D (5 bases). V lost 4 bases and J 2 bases, leaving 8 bases between the germline ends. The germline V gene encodes CDR1 DFQATT and CDR2 SNEGSKA (reference sequence). The CDR3 length is 12 residues. The CDR3 DNA sequence: TGCAGTGCTAAGACAGATAACACTGAAGCTTTCCTT. It specifies CSAKTDNTEAFL.

This clonotype was counted at least ten times. The chain has TRBV7-3 and TRBJ1-2; 9 bases align to TRBD1. This CDR3 has 15 residues. Per germline, CDR1 SGHTA and CDR2 FQGTGA. V lost 5 bases, J lost 2 bases, and 6 bases stayed unmatched. The CDR3 DNA sequence: TGTGCCAGCAGCCCAACAGGGGGCCCAAACTATGGCTACACCTTC. Translating gives CASSPTGGPNYGYTF.

The rearrangement joins TRBV25-1 to TRBJ2-1; 10 bases agree with TRBD2. With 2 bases clipped from V and 7 bases from J, the junction kept 5 bases outside the gene matches. This CDR3 is built from 15 residues. Germline V gene lookup returns CDR1 MGHDK and CDR2 SYGVNS. Here the CDR3 DNA reads TGTGCCAGCAGTGAAACTGGACTAGCGGAAAATGAGCAGTTCTTC. Translation: CASSETGLAENEQFF.

This clonotype appeared once. With a much larger clone just one base away, this may be a read error. In DNA, the CDR3 is TGCAGCGTTGACAGCGGGGCCTACGAGCAGTACTTC. Residues: CSVDSGAYEQYF. The rearrangement joins TRBV29-1 to TRBJ2-7; TRBD2 agrees at 7 bases. After removal of 3 bases from V and 2 bases from J, the junction contained 1 base not matched to a gene. The CDR3 is made up of 12 amino acids. Germline loops: CDR1 SQVTM, CDR2 ANQGSEA.